The next 5 T cell receptor beta chains were all read from a single sample in a study of tumor and adjacent non-tumor tissue in lung cancer. A modified ARM-PCR protocol with three rounds of nested PCR amplified TCRbeta. TCRdb re-called the multiplex PCR reads with MiXCR, one entry per CDR3 protein. The data show 65,000 to 95,000 distinct CDR3 sequences, around 70% seen once. This sample's RNA came from whole unsorted tissue. Specimen: lung tumor tissue. The receptors were sampled from a woman in her 70s with non-small cell lung cancer.

The gene calls are TRBV6-6 and TRBJ2-1; perhaps D is TRBD1 or TRBD2 (6 bases each). Trimming left V 8 bases short and J 5 bases short, with 22 bases between. The CDR3 has 16 residues. Germline V gene data show CDR1 as MNHNY and CDR2 as SVGAGI (reference sequence). The CDR3 nucleotides are TGTGCCAGCTGTGCCTACAGGGAGGAATCCCACAATGAGCAGTTCTTC. Translation: CASCAYREESHNEQFF.

As concerns this clonotype: A junction boundary mismatches the germline segment, possibly from a read error. For the CDR3, the DNA is TGTGTCAGCAGTCACTGGGTTACGGCGAACACCGGGGAGCTGTTTTTT. The encoded protein is CVSSHWVTANTGELFF. This chain connects TRBV6-5 to TRBJ2-2; D uncertain. CDR1 and CDR2 from the germline V gene are MNHEY and SVGAGI. This CDR3 spans 16 amino acids.

Of note for this clonotype: Relative to the germline gene, one junction end is altered; a read error may explain this. The rearrangement links TRBV28 to TRBJ1-2, with 7 bases lining up with TRBD1. From germline, CDR1 is MDHEN and CDR2 SYDVKM. This CDR3 contains 13 residues. The CDR3 DNA sequence: TGTGCTAGCAGTCTGACAGGGATTATCGGCTACACCTTC. Encoded protein: CASSLTGIIGYTF.

Concerning this clonotype itself: It is likely a read error, because the conserved phenylalanine at the end of the CDR3 is missing. V usage is TRBV29-1 and J usage is TRBJ2-2; no reliable D call. Trimming took off 5 bases at V and 1 base at J, with 8 bases between the two ends. The CDR3 extends over 13 amino acids. CDR1 and CDR2 from the germline V gene are SQVTM and ANQGSEA. CDR3 in DNA: TGCAGCGTTCTCAGGCTGAACACCGGGGAGCTGTTTTCT. This sequence encodes CSVLRLNTGELFS.

The chain recombines TRBV24-1 with TRBJ2-1; the D gene could be TRBD1 or TRBD2 (6 bases each). The CDR3 extends over 17 amino acids. Germline CDR1 KGHDR, CDR2 SFDVKD. Trimming left V 1 base short and J 10 bases short, with 22 bases between. The CDR3 spells CATSDFTSGQVGGEQFF. As DNA, the CDR3 is TGTGCCACCAGTGATTTTACTTCGGGACAAGTGGGAGGCGAGCAGTTCTTC.